This T cell receptor (beta chain) originates from a study of shared clonotypes between healthy human individuals. Study-level information: Researchers assigned three CD4 naive, three CD4 memory, two CD8 naive and one CD8 memory plate to each donor.

The table came from immunoSEQ multiplex PCR; TCRdb's copy has only in-frame clones and leaves some out. The data contain millions of clones, about 95% of them singletons. Only CD45RO-negative cells positively selected for CCR7 counted as naive CD8 cells, so terminally differentiated effector memory CD45RA+ cells were excluded. Germline V CDR1 and CDR2: SGHVS, FQNEAQ. Trimming took off 2 bases at V and 0 bases at J, with 11 bases between the two ends. CDR3 size: 15 residues. The origin of this receptor is a man between 18 and 35 years old in good health. Sequenced material: naive CD8+ T cells sorted from blood. This chain links TRBV7-8 with TRBJ2-7; the D gene could be TRBD1 or TRBD2 (5 bases each). The CDR3 DNA follows: TGTGCCAGCAGCTTACAGGCAGGGAGCTCCTACGAGCAGTACTTC. Translated: CASSLQAGSSYEQYF.